The source of this T cell receptor beta chain is a study of shared clonotypes between healthy human individuals. Naive CD8 cells lacked CD45RO and underwent positive selection for CCR7, leaving out terminally differentiated effector memory CD45RA+ cells. Concerning this clone: The antigen is not known.

CDR3 length: 15 residues. CDR1 and CDR2 from the germline V gene are LGHNA and YSLEER. Trimming took 5 bases from V and 6 from J; bases not matched to a gene: 7. Whole-study findings and limits: Compared with memory subsets, naive subsets generally had larger estimated richness.

The table came from immunoSEQ multiplex PCR; TCRdb's copy has only in-frame clones and leaves some out. Of hundreds of thousands of clones in the sample, about 92% were seen once. This clonotype originated in a young man in good health. This chain links TRBV4-3 with TRBJ2-1; TRBD2 agrees at 10 bases. Sequenced material: naive CD8+ T cells sorted from blood. CDR3 amino acids: CASSETSGMGNEQFF. DNA of the CDR3: TGCGCCAGCAGCGAAACTAGCGGGATGGGCAATGAGCAGTTCTTC.